The TCR beta chain described here comes from a study of blood T cell repertoires in COVID-19. In the study overall: Specimens from acute and convalescent COVID-19 originated in the United States, Italy and Spain. In each case, the material was cDNA or gDNA derived from T cells, B-cell-depleted T cells, or PBMCs.

Germline CDR1 reads SGHRS; CDR2 reads YFSETQ. Losses at the gene ends were 4 bases for V and 8 bases for J; bases not matched to a gene: 6. This CDR3 spans 15 amino acids. In the study's own analysis: Amplified reference gene primers provided the basis for estimating nucleated cell counts. Only in-frame clones appear in the TCRdb table, and some are missing; sequencing was by immunoSEQ multiplex PCR. V and J calls and clone size follow that table, whereas D and trimming were derived from the DNA. The sample lists about 130,000 clones, 75% to 85% occurring once. The chain joins TRBV5-1 to TRBJ2-1, with TRBD2 matching over 13 bases. Source material: peripheral blood. This receptor was taken from a woman aged 45-59 years with acute or convalescent COVID-19. CDR3: CASSQGLAGRDEQFF. The DNA of the CDR3 is TGCGCCAGCAGCCAGGGACTAGCGGGGAGGGATGAGCAGTTCTTC. The full variable domain, with the rest looked up from reference TRBV5-1 and TRBJ2-1, is KAGVTQTPRYLIKTRGQQVTLSCSPISGHRSVSWYQQTPGQGLQFLFEYFSETQRNKGNFPGRFSGRQFSNSRSEMNVSTLELGDSALYLCASSQGLAGRDEQFFGPGTRLTVL.